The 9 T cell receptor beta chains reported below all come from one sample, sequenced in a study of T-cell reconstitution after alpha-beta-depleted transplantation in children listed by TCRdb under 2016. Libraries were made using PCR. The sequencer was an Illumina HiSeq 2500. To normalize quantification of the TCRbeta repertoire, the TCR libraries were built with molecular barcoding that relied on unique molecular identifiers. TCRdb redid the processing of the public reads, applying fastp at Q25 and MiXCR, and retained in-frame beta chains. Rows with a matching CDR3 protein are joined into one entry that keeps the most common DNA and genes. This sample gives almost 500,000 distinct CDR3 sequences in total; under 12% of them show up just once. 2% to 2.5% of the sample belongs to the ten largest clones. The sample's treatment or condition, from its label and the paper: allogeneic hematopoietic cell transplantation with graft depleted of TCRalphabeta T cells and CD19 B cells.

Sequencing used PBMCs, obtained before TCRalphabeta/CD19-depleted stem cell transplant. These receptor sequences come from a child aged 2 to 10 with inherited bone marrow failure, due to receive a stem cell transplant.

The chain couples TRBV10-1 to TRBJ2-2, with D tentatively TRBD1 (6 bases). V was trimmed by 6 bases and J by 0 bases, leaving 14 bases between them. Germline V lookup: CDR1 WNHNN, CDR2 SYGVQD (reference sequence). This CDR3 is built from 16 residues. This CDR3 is CASRPRQATNTGELFF. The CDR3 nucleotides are TGCGCCAGCAGACCCCGACAGGCCACGAACACCGGGGAGCTGTTTTTT.

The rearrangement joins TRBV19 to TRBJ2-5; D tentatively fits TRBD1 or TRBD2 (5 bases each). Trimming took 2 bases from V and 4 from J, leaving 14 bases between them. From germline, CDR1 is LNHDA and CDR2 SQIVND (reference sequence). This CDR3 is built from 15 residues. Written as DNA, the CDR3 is TGTGCCAGTAGTATATGGTTGGGGGATGCAGAGACCCAGTACTTC. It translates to CASSIWLGDAETQYF.

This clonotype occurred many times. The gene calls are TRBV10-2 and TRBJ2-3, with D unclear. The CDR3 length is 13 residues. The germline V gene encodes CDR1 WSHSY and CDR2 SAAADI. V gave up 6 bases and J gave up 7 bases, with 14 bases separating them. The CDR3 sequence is CASSNWRRHTQYF. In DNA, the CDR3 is TGCGCCAGCAGCAACTGGCGCAGGCATACGCAGTATTTT.

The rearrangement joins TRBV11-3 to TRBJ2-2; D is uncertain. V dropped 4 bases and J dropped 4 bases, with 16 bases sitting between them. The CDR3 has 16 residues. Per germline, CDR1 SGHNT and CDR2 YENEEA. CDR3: CASSSGRWSGTGELFF. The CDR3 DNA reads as TGTGCCAGCAGCTCCGGACGGTGGAGTGGCACCGGGGAGCTGTTTTTT.

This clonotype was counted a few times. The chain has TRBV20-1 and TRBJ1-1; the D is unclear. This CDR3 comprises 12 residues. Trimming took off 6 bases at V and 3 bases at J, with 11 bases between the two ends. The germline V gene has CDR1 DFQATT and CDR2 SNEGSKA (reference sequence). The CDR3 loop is CSAVGSDTEAFF. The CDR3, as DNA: TGCAGTGCCGTGGGATCCGACACTGAAGCTTTCTTT.

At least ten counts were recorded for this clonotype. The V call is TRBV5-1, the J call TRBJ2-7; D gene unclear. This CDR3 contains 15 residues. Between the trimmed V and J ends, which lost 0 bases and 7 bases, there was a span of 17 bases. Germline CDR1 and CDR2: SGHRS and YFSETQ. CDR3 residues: CASSLALGMKREQYF. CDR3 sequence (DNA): TGCGCCAGCAGCTTGGCGTTGGGGATGAAGAGGGAGCAGTACTTC.

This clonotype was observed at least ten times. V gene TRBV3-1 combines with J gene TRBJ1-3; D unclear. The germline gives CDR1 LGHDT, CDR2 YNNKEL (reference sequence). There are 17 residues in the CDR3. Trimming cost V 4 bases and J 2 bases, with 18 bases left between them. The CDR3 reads CASSLWLSGYPGNTIYF. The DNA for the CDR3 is TGTGCCAGCAGCCTCTGGCTCAGTGGATACCCTGGAAACACCATATATTTT.

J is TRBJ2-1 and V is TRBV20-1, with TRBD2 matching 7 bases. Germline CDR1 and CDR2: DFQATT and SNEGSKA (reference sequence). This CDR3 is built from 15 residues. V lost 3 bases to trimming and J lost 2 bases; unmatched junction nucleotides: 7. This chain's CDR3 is CSARVSSGTYNEQFF. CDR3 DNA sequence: TGCAGTGCTAGGGTTTCTAGCGGTACCTACAATGAGCAGTTCTTC.

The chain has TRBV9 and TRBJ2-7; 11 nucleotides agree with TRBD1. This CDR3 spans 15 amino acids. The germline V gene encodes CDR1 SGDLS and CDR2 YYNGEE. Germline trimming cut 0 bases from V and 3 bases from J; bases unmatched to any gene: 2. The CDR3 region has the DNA TGTGCCAGCAGCGTAGCCGGGACAGGGGGCTACGAGCAGTACTTC. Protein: CASSVAGTGGYEQYF.